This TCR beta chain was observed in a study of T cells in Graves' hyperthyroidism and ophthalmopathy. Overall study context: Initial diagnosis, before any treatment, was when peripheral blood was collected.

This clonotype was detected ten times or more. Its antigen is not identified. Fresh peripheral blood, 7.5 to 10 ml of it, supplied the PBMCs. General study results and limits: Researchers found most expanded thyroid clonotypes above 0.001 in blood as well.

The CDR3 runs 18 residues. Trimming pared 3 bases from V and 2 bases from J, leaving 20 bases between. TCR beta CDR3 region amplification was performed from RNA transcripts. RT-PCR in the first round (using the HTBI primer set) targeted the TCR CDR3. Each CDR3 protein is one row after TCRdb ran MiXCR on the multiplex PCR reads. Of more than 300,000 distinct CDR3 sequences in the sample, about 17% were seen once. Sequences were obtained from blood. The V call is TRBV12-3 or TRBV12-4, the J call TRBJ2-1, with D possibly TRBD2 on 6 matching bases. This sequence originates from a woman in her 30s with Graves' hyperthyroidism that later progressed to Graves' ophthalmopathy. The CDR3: CASSFYDRERLTYNEQFF. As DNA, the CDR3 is TGTGCCAGCAGTTTTTACGATCGGGAGAGATTGACCTACAATGAGCAGTTCTTC.